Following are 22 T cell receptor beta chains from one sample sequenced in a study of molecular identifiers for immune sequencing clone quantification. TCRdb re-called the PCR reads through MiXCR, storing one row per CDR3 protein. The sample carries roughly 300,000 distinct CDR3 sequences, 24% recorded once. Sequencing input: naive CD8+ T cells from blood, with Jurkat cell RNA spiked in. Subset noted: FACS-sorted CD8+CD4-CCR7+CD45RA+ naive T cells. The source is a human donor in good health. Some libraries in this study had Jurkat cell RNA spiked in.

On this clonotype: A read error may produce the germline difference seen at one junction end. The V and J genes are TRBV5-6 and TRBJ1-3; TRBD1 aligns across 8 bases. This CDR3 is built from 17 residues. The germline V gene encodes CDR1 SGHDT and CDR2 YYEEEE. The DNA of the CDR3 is TGTGTCAGCAGCTCGATTCAGGGGGCCTTATCTGGAAACACCATATATTTT. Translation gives CVSSSIQGALSGNTIYF.

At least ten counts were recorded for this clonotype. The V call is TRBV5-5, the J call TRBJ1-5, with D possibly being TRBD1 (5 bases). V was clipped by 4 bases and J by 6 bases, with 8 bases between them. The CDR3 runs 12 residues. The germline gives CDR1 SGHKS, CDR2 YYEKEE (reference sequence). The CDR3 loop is CASSMGLQPQHF. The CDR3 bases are TGTGCCAGCAGCATGGGGCTTCAGCCCCAGCATTTT.

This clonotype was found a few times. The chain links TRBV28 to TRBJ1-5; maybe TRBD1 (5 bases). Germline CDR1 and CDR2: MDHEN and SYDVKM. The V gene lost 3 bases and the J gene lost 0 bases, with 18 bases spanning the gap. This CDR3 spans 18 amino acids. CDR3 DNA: TGTGCCAGCAGTTTCCCTCCAGGAGGGGAGTATAGCAATCAGCCCCAGCATTTT. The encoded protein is CASSFPPGGEYSNQPQHF. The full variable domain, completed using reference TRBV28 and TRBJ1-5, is DVKVTQSSRYLVKRTGEKVFLECVQDMDHENMFWYRQDPGLGLRLIYFSYDVKMKEKGDIPEGYSVSREKKERFSLILESASTNQTSMYLCASSFPPGGEYSNQPQHFGDGTRLSIL.

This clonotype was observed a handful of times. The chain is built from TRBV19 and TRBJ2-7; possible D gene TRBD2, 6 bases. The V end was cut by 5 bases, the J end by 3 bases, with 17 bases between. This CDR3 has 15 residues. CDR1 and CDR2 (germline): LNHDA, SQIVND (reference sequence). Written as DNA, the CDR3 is TGTGCCAGTAGTTACGGCGGAGGGTCTGGCTACGAGCAGTACTTC. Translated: CASSYGGGSGYEQYF. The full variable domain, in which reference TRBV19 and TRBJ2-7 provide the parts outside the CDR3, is DGGITQSPKYLFRKEGQNVTLSCEQNLNHDAMYWYRQDPGQGLRLIYYSQIVNDFQKGDIAEGYSVSREKKESFPLTVTSAQKNPTAFYLCASSYGGGSGYEQYFGPGTRLTVT.

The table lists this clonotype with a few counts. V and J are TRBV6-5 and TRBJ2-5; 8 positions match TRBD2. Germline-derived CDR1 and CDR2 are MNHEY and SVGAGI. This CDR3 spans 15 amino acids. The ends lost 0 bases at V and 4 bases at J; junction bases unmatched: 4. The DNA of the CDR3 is TGTGCCAGCAGTTACTCGATGACTAGCGTAGAGACCCAGTACTTC. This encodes CASSYSMTSVETQYF.

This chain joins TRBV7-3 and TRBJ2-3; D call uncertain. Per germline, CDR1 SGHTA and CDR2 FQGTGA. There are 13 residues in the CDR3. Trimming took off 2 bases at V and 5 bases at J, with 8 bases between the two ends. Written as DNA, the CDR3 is TGTGCCAGCAGCTTATTATTGGGAGATACGCAGTATTTT. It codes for CASSLLLGDTQYF.

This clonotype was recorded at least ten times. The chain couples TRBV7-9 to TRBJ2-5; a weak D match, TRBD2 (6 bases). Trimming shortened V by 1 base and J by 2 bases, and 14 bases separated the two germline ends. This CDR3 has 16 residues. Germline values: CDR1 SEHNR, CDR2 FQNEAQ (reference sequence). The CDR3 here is CASSLGGGDLQETQYF. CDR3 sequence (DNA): TGTGCCAGCAGCTTAGGCGGCGGGGACTTACAAGAGACCCAGTACTTC.

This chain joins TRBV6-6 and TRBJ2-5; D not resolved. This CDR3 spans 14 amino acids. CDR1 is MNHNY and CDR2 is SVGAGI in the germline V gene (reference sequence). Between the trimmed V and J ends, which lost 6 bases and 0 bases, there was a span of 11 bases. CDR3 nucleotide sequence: TGTGCCAGCAGCCCATACGGTTACCAAGAGACCCAGTACTTC. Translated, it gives CASSPYGYQETQYF.

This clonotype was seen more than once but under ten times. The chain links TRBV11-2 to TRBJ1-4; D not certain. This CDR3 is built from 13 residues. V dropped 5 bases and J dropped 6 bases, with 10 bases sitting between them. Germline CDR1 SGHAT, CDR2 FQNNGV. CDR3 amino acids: CASSIGLDEKLFF. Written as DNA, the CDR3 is TGTGCCAGCAGCATCGGACTGGATGAAAAACTGTTTTTT. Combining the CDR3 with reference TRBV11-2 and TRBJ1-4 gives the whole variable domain EAGVAQSPRYKIIEKRQSVAFWCNPISGHATLYWYQQILGQGPKLLIQFQNNGVVDDSQLPKDRFSAERLKGVDSTLKIQPAKLEDSAVYLCASSIGLDEKLFFGSGTQLSVL.

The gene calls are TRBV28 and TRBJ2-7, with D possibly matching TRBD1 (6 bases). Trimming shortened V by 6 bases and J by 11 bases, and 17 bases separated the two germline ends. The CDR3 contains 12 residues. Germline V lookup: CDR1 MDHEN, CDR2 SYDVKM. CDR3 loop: CASSLRGNHKYF. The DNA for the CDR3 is TGTGCCAGCAGCCTTAGGGGGAATCATAAGTACTTC.

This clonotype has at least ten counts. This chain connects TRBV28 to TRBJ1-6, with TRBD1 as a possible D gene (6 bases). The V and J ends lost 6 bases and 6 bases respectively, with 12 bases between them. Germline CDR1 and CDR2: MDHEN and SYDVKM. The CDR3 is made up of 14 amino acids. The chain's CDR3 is CASRPGHPNSPLHF. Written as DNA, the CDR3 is TGTGCCAGCAGACCGGGACACCCTAATTCACCCCTCCACTTT.

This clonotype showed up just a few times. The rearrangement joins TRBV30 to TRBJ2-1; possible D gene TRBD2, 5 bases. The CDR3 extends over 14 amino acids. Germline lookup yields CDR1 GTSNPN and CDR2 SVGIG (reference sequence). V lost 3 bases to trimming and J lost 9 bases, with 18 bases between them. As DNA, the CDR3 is TGTGCCTGGAGGGAAATTAACGGGATGGGTGAGCAGTTCTTC. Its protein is CAWREINGMGEQFF. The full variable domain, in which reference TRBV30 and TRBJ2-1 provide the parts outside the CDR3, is SQTIHQWPATLVQPVGSPLSLECTVEGTSNPNLYWYRQAAGRGLQLLFYSVGIGQISSEVPQNLSASRPQDRQFILSSKKLLLSDSGFYLCAWREINGMGEQFFGPGTRLTVL.

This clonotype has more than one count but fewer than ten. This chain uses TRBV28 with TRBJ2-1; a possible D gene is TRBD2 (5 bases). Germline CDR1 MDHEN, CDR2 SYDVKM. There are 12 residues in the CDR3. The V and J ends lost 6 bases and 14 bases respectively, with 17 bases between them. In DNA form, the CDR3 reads TGTGCCAGCAGCAACCCCGACCCGGAGGAGTTCTTC. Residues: CASSNPDPEEFF.

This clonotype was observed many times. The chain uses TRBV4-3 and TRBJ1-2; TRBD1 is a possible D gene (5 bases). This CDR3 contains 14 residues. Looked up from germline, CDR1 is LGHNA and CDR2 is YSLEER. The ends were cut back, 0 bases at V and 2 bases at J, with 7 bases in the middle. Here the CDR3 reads CASSQEDTNYGYTF. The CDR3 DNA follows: TGCGCCAGCAGCCAAGAGGACACCAACTATGGCTACACCTTC.

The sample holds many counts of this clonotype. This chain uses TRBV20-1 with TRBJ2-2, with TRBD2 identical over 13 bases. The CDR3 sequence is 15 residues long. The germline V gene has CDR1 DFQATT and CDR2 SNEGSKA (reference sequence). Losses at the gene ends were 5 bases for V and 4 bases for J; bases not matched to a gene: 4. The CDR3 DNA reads TGCAGTGCTGGGACTAGCGGGGCGAGCACCGGGGAGCTGTTTTTT. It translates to CSAGTSGASTGELFF.

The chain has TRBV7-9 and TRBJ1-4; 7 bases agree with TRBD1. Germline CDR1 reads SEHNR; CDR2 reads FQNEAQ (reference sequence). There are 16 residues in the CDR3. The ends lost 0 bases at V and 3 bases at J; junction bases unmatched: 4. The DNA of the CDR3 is TGTGCCAGCAGCTTAGCTCCGGGACAGTCTAATGAAAAACTGTTTTTT. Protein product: CASSLAPGQSNEKLFF.

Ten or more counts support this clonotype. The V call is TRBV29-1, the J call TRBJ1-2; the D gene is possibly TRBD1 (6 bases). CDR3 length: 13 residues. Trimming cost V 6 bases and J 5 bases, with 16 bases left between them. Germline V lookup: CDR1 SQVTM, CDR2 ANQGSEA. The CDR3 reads CSVGTQAAYGYTF. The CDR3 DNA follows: TGCAGCGTGGGGACACAGGCCGCATATGGCTACACCTTC.

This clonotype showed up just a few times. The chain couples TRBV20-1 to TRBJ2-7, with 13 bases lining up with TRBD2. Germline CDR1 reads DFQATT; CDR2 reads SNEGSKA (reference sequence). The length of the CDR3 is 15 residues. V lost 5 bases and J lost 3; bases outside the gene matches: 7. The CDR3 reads CSAQGLAGALYEQYF. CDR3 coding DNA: TGCAGTGCTCAAGGACTAGCGGGGGCCCTCTACGAGCAGTACTTC.

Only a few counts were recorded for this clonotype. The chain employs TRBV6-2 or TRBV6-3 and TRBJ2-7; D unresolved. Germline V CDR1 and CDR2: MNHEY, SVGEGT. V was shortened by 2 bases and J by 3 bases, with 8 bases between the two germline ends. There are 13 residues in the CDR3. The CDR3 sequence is CASSYVGYYEQYF. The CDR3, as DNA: TGTGCCAGCAGTTACGTCGGGTACTACGAGCAGTACTTC.

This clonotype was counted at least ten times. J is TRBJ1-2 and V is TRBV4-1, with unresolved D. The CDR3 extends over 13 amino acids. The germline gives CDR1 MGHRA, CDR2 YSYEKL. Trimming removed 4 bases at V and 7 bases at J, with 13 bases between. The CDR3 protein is CASSPVLGPGYTF. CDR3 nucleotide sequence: TGCGCCAGCAGCCCAGTCCTGGGTCCTGGCTACACCTTC.

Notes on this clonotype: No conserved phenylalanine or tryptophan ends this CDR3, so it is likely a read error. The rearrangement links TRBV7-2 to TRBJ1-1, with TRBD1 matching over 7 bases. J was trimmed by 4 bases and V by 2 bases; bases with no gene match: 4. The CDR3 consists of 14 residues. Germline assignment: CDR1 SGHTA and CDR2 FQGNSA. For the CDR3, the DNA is TGTGCCAGCAGCTTAACGACAGGGATCACTGAAGCTTTCCTT. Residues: CASSLTTGITEAFL.

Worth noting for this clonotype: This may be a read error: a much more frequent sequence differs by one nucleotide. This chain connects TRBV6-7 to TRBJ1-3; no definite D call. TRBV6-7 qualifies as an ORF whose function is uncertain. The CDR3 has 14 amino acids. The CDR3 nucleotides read TGTACCAGTTCAGGACGGATCTCTGGAAACACCATATATTTT. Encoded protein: CTSSGRISGNTIYF.